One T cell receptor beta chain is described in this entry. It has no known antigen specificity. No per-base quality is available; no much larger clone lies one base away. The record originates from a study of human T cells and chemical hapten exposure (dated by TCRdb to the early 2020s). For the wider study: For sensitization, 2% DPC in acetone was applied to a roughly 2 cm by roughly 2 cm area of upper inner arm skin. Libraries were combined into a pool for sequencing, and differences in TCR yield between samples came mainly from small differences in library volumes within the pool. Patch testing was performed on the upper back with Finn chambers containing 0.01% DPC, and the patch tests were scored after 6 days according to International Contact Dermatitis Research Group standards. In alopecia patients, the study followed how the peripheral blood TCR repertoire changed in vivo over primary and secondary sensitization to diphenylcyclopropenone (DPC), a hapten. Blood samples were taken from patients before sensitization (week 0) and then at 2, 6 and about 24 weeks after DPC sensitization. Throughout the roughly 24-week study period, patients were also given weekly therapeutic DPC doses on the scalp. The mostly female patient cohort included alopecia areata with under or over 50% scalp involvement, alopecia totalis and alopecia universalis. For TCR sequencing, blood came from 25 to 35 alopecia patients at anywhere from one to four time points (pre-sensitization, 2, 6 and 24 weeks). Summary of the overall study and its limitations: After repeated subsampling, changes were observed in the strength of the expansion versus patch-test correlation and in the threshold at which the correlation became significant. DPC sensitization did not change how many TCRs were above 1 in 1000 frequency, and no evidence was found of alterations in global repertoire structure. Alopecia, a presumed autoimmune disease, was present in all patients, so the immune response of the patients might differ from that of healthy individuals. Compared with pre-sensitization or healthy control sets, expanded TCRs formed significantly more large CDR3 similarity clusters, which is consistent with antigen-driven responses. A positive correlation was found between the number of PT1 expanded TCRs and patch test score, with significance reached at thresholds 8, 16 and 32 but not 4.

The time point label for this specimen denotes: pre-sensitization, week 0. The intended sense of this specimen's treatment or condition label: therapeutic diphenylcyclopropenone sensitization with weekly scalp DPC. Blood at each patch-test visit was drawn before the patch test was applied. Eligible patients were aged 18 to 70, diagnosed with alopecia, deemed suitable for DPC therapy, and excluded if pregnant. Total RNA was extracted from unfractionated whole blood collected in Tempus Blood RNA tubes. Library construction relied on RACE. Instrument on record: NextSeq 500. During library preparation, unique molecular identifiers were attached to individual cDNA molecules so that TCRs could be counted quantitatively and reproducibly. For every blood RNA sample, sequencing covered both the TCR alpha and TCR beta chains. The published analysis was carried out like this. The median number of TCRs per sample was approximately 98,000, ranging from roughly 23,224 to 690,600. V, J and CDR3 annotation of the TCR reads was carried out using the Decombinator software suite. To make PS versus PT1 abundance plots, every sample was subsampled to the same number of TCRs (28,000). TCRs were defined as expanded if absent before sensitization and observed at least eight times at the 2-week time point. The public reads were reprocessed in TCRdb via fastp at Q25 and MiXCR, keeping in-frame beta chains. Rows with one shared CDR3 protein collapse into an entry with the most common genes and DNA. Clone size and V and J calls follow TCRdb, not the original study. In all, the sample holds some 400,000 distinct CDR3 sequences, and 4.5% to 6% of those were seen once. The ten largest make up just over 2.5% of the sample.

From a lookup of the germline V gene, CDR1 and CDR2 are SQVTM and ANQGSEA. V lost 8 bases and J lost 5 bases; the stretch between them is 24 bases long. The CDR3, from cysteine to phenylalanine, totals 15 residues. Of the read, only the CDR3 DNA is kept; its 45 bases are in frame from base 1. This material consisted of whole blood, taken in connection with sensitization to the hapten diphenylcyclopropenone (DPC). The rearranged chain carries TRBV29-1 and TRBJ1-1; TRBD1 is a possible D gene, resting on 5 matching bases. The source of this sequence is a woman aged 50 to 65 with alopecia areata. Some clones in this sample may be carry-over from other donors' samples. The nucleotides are TGCAGCTCGGATGGGATGGGGCGGCTATGGACTGAAGCTTTCTTT. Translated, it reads CSSDGMGRLWTEAFF. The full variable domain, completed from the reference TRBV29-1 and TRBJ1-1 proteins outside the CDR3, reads SAVISQKPSRDICQRGTSLTIQCQVDSQVTMMFWYRQQPGQSLTLIATANQGSEATYESGFVIDKFPISRPNLTFSTLTVSNMSPEDSSIYLCSSDGMGRLWTEAFFGQGTRLTVV.